This TCR beta chain emerged from a study of Ad26.COV2.S vaccination and SARS-CoV-2 variants. Study-wide findings and caveats: The breadth of spike-specific CD8+ and CD4+ T cell responses after vaccination was reportedly substantial. Vaccine recipients showed a spike-specific TCR breadth that was higher than in placebo recipients.

Treatment described: some 20 received Ad26.COV2.S at low or high dose, single or two shots; a few received placebo; per-sample allocation not given. It was on day 63 after the first vaccine or placebo injection that samples were taken. An adult aged 18-55 years in Boston served as the donor. Profiled with immunoSEQ multiplex PCR; TCRdb holds only in-frame clones, not every one. The sample consists of roughly 400,000 clones, 75% to 90% of them appearing once. Concerning this clone itself: Its target is unknown.

Trimming shortened V by 5 bases and J by 4 bases, and 17 bases separated the two germline ends. The germline V gene encodes CDR1 SGHTA and CDR2 FQGNSA. The CDR3 sequence is 15 residues long. This TCR came from a person aged 18-65 years who received the Ad26.COV2.S COVID-19 vaccine or a placebo. This chain links TRBV7-2 with TRBJ1-2; unclear D gene. Here the sequenced sample was peripheral blood, taken in a trial of Ad26.COV2.S vaccine versus placebo. The CDR3 is CASSPDLGSFYGYTF. The DNA for the CDR3 is TGTGCCAGCAGCCCTGATTTGGGGAGTTTCTATGGCTACACCTTC. Filled out from reference TRBV7-2 and TRBJ1-2, the complete variable domain reads GAGVSQSPSNKVTEKGKDVELRCDPISGHTALYWYRQSLGQGLEFLIYFQGNSAPDKSGLPSDRFSAERTGGSVSTLTIQRTQQEDSAVYLCASSPDLGSFYGYTFGSGTRLTVV.